These 29 T cell receptor beta chains came from one sample sequenced in a study of T cell responses to AZD1222 COVID-19 vaccine. This table comes from immunoSEQ multiplex PCR, and its TCRdb copy is limited to in-frame clones, with some not included. The sample has about 200,000 clones; around nine tenths are singletons. Sequenced material: peripheral blood, taken 28 days after the second dose of the MenACWY control vaccine. These receptors originate from an adult who received the MenACWY meningococcal vaccine as a control.

The genes are TRBV28 and TRBJ1-1; 10 bases map to TRBD1. Germline lookup yields CDR1 MDHEN and CDR2 SYDVKM. The CDR3 length is 15 residues. V lost 6 bases, J lost 3 bases, and 7 bases stayed unmatched. This chain's CDR3 is CASSGTGDRYTEAFF. DNA for the CDR3: TGTGCCAGCAGCGGGACAGGGGATAGGTACACTGAAGCTTTCTTT.

On this clone itself: This specimen includes other DNA sequences encoding the same CDR3. The gene calls are TRBV5-1 and TRBJ2-3; D is perhaps TRBD1 (6 bases). Germline V gives CDR1 SGHRS, CDR2 YFSETQ. The V end was cut by 0 bases, the J end by 1 base, with 6 bases between. The CDR3 contains 14 residues. In DNA form, the CDR3 reads TGCGCCAGCAGCTTGGACAGGGGCACAGATACGCAGTATTTT. It is translated as CASSLDRGTDTQYF.

The V and J genes are TRBV27 and TRBJ1-5; TRBD1 matches 8 bases. The germline V gene has CDR1 MNHEY and CDR2 SMNVEV (reference sequence). With V trimmed by 4 bases and J by 6 bases, 8 bases remained unmatched. The CDR3 loop spans 15 amino acids. CDR3 DNA sequence: TGTGCCAGCAGTTCCCAGGGGGCGCGGGGTCAGCCCCAGCATTTT. It is translated as CASSSQGARGQPQHF.

The count of this clone is one. This chain links TRBV9 with TRBJ2-1; D not resolved. The CDR3 runs 13 residues. Trimming pared 5 bases from V and 3 bases from J, leaving 9 bases between. The V gene's germline CDR1 is SGDLS and CDR2 YYNGEE. The chain's CDR3 is CASSGLVYNEQFF. The CDR3 region has the DNA TGTGCCAGCAGTGGGCTGGTCTACAATGAGCAGTTCTTC. Complete variable domain (other parts from reference TRBV9 and TRBJ2-1): DSGVTQTPKHLITATGQRVTLRCSPRSGDLSVYWYQQSLDQGLQFLIQYYNGEERAKGNILERFSAQQFPDLHSELNLSSLELGDSALYFCASSGLVYNEQFFGPGTRLTVL.

The chain joins TRBV30 to TRBJ1-1; D ambiguous. The CDR3 spans 14 residues. Germline lookup yields CDR1 GTSNPN and CDR2 SVGIG (reference sequence). Trimming stripped 4 bases from V and 3 bases from J, with 15 bases between. The CDR3 region is CAWTSGRFDTEAFF. CDR3 DNA: TGTGCCTGGACCTCTGGGAGATTCGACACTGAAGCTTTCTTT.

CDR3: CASSRTGENYGYTF. The CDR3 bases are TGCGCCAGCAGCCGGACAGGGGAAAACTATGGCTACACCTTC. The chain recombines TRBV4-1 with TRBJ1-2; TRBD1 matches at 9 bases. This CDR3 has 14 amino acids. Trimming took 4 bases from V and 2 from J; bases not matched to a gene: 2. The germline V gene has CDR1 MGHRA and CDR2 YSYEKL.

The chain couples TRBV10-3 to TRBJ2-1, with TRBD2 matching 9 bases. CDR3 size: 16 residues. Germline values: CDR1 ENHRY, CDR2 SYGVKD. The junction had 17 bases not matched to a gene; V was cut back by 10 bases and J by 7 bases. The CDR3 loop reads CASLESAGLAHNEQFF. In nucleotides, the CDR3 is TGTGCCAGCCTGGAGAGTGCGGGACTAGCTCATAATGAGCAGTTCTTC.

CDR3 DNA: TGTGCCAGTAGTCCCCCCCTGGGAGGAGGTTCAGATACGCAGTATTTT. This gives the protein CASSPPLGGGSDTQYF. The chain combines TRBV19 with TRBJ2-3; maybe TRBD2 (6 bases). The CDR3 loop spans 16 amino acids. Between the trimmed V and J ends, which lost 5 bases and 4 bases, there was a span of 19 bases. Per germline, CDR1 LNHDA and CDR2 SQIVND (reference sequence).

This sequence joins TRBV28 and TRBJ1-5; D gene ambiguous. Germline CDR1 MDHEN, CDR2 SYDVKM. Trimming shortened V by 3 bases and J by 4 bases, and 7 bases separated the two germline ends. The CDR3 contains 13 residues. The CDR3 coding sequence is TGTGCCAGCAGTTTCGGGATAAATCAGCCCCAGCATTTT. Encoded protein: CASSFGINQPQHF. The complete variable domain, with remaining parts taken from reference TRBV28 and TRBJ1-5, reads DVKVTQSSRYLVKRTGEKVFLECVQDMDHENMFWYRQDPGLGLRLIYFSYDVKMKEKGDIPEGYSVSREKKERFSLILESASTNQTSMYLCASSFGINQPQHFGDGTRLSIL.

The count of this clone is one. This chain connects TRBV5-1 to TRBJ2-7, with a possible D match to TRBD2 (6 bases). Germline lookup yields CDR1 SGHRS and CDR2 YFSETQ. The V gene lost 6 bases and the J gene lost 7 bases, with 20 bases spanning the gap. The CDR3 runs 14 residues. CDR3 residues: CASMEPTGVGEQYF. Written as DNA, the CDR3 is TGCGCCAGCATGGAGCCGACGGGGGTCGGGGAGCAGTACTTC.

The chain joins TRBV5-1 to TRBJ1-6; TRBD1 might be the D (5 bases). V was cut by 4 bases and J by 10 bases, with 12 bases left in between. The CDR3 is 13 amino acids. CDR1 SGHRS and CDR2 YFSETQ come from the germline V gene. The CDR3 region is CASSPSGGSPLHF. The DNA for the CDR3 is TGCGCCAGCAGCCCGTCGGGGGGATCACCCCTCCACTTT.

This chain joins TRBV29-1 and TRBJ1-2; no reliable D call. The CDR3 runs to 13 residues. V was cut by 2 bases and J by 4 bases, with 11 bases left in between. Germline CDR1 and CDR2: SQVTM and ANQGSEA. The CDR3 is CSVELLPSYGYTF. The CDR3 nucleotides read TGCAGCGTTGAATTACTACCCTCCTATGGCTACACCTTC. The full variable domain, in which reference TRBV29-1 and TRBJ1-2 provide the parts outside the CDR3, is SAVISQKPSRDICQRGTSLTIQCQVDSQVTMMFWYRQQPGQSLTLIATANQGSEATYESGFVIDKFPISRPNLTFSTLTVSNMSPEDSSIYLCSVELLPSYGYTFGSGTRLTVV.

This chain uses TRBV2 with TRBJ1-2, with 9 bases aligning to TRBD1. The CDR3 consists of 14 residues. Germline-derived CDR1 and CDR2 are SNHLY and FYNNEI. The ends lost 2 bases at V and 5 bases at J; junction bases unmatched: 3. The CDR3, as DNA: TGTGCCAGCAGTGAATCGGGACAGGGTTATGGCTACACCTTC. It translates to CASSESGQGYGYTF.

This clone was recorded once. The chain uses TRBV30 and TRBJ1-1; D may be TRBD1 (5 bases). Germline CDR1 and CDR2: GTSNPN and SVGIG (reference sequence). V shed 3 bases and J shed 1 base, with 9 bases lying between them. The CDR3 totals 13 residues. The CDR3 region has the DNA TGTGCCTGGAGGGGGACGGGGAACACTGAAGCTTTCTTT. Its protein product is CAWRGTGNTEAFF.

The chain joins TRBV30 to TRBJ2-3; 8 bases agree with TRBD2. CDR3 length: 16 amino acids. Looked up from germline, CDR1 is GTSNPN and CDR2 is SVGIG (reference sequence). The V and J ends lost 5 bases and 5 bases, in that order; junction bases with no gene match: 15. The CDR3 loop reads CAWGWGSGAVGDTQYF. For the CDR3, the DNA is TGTGCCTGGGGTTGGGGTAGCGGGGCGGTAGGAGATACGCAGTATTTT.

The CDR3 reads CASSESNGYTF. The CDR3 bases are TGCGCCAGCAGTGAGTCGAATGGCTACACCTTC. This chain uses TRBV10-2 with TRBJ1-2; D is unclear. CDR3 length: 11 residues. Germline values: CDR1 WSHSY, CDR2 SAAADI. V lost 0 bases to trimming and J lost 6 bases, with 2 bases between them.

The rearrangement joins TRBV28 to TRBJ2-6; D perhaps matches TRBD2 (5 bases). Germline V gives CDR1 MDHEN, CDR2 SYDVKM. With 2 bases removed from V and 2 bases from J, the gap between germline ends came to 13 bases. The CDR3 length is 17 residues. As DNA, the CDR3 is TGTGCCAGCAGTTTAGTAGGAGGAGGCACTGGGGCCAACGTCCTGACTTTC. This translates into CASSLVGGGTGANVLTF.

The chain recombines TRBV27 with TRBJ2-1; D gene unclear. This CDR3 is 14 amino acids long. Germline V CDR1 and CDR2: MNHEY, SMNVEV (reference sequence). V lost 5 bases and J 0 bases, leaving 8 bases between the germline ends. The CDR3 nucleotides read TGTGCCAGCAGTAAGGGTCCCTCCTACAATGAGCAGTTCTTC. Translated: CASSKGPSYNEQFF.

The chain links TRBV7-8 to TRBJ2-3, with 8 bases identical to TRBD2. CDR1 and CDR2 (germline): SGHVS, FQNEAQ. Germline trimming cut 9 bases from V and 4 bases from J; bases unmatched to any gene: 6. The CDR3 extends over 13 amino acids. CDR3 DNA: TGTGCCAGTACGGGAGGGCCCCCAGATACGCAGTATTTT. Translation gives CASTGGPPDTQYF.

The gene calls are TRBV28 and TRBJ2-5; D is perhaps TRBD1 (5 bases). Germline CDR1 MDHEN, CDR2 SYDVKM. There are 15 residues in the CDR3. V was trimmed by 4 bases and J by 3 bases, leaving 15 bases between them. The chain's CDR3 is CASSYYGTGEETQYF. The CDR3 nucleotides read TGTGCCAGCAGTTATTACGGCACAGGAGAAGAGACCCAGTACTTC.

The CDR3 sequence: CASSIGAGQGKEKLFF. In DNA, the CDR3 is TGTGCCAGTAGTATAGGGGCCGGACAGGGAAAGGAAAAACTGTTTTTT. The rearrangement joins TRBV19 to TRBJ1-4; 8 bases agree with TRBD1. Germline loops: CDR1 LNHDA, CDR2 SQIVND (reference sequence). Unmatched junction bases numbered 9, after V lost 1 base and J lost 8 bases. This CDR3 is built from 16 residues.

This clone was counted once. This chain connects TRBV7-9 to TRBJ1-4, with TRBD1 matching 9 bases. V lost 5 bases to trimming and J lost 8 bases; unmatched junction nucleotides: 12. Germline CDR1 is SEHNR and CDR2 is FQNEAQ (reference sequence). The CDR3 spans 16 residues. The CDR3 DNA reads TGTGCCAGCAGCACAATGAGGGACAGGGTAGGAGAAAAACTGTTTTTT. Translation: CASSTMRDRVGEKLFF.

This clone has a handful of counts. The rearrangement links TRBV6-2 or TRBV6-3 to TRBJ2-1; TRBD1 matches 8 bases. Per the germline V gene, CDR1 is MNHEY and CDR2 is SVGEGT. CDR3 size: 13 residues. With 6 bases clipped from V and 7 bases from J, the junction kept 5 bases outside the gene matches. The CDR3 sequence is CASRPWTGNEQFF. In nucleotides, the CDR3 is TGTGCCAGCAGACCTTGGACAGGGAATGAGCAGTTCTTC.

This sequence joins TRBV12-5 and TRBJ2-3, with TRBD2 identical over 7 bases. Trimming at V came to 9 bases and at J to 1 base, leaving 7 bases not matched to a gene. The CDR3 runs to 14 residues. The germline CDR1 and CDR2 sequences are LGHNT and FRNRAP. The CDR3 here is CASQRGIGTDTQYF. CDR3 DNA: TGTGCTAGCCAGCGGGGAATCGGCACAGATACGCAGTATTTT.

The chain links TRBV10-3 to TRBJ2-2; 12 nucleotides agree with TRBD2. The CDR3 has 14 residues. Germline trimming cut 6 bases from V and 5 bases from J; bases unmatched to any gene: 1. Looked up from germline, CDR1 is ENHRY and CDR2 is SYGVKD. CDR3: CAIRGTSGTGELFF. The CDR3 DNA reads as TGTGCCATCAGGGGGACTAGCGGGACCGGGGAGCTGTTTTTT.

The J gene is TRBJ2-3, the V gene TRBV7-2; D is uncertain. V was trimmed by 5 bases and J by 1 base, leaving 10 bases between them. Germline V lookup: CDR1 SGHTA, CDR2 FQGNSA. The CDR3 is 14 amino acids. The CDR3 DNA sequence: TGTGCCAGCAGCGAAAACGTCGGCACAGATACGCAGTATTTT. Protein: CASSENVGTDTQYF.

The chain uses TRBV28 and TRBJ2-3; D perhaps matches TRBD2 (6 bases). There are 14 residues in the CDR3. The germline V and J ends were trimmed by 6 bases and 4 bases, with 14 bases remaining between them. The germline CDR1 and CDR2 sequences are MDHEN and SYDVKM. In DNA, the CDR3 is TGTGCCAGCAGCACCTTGGGGGGTGCAGATACGCAGTATTTT. Its protein product is CASSTLGGADTQYF.

J is TRBJ2-1 and V is TRBV11-2, with TRBD2 matching over 10 bases. The CDR3 loop spans 19 amino acids. Germline V gene sequence: CDR1 SGHAT, CDR2 FQNNGV. V dropped 0 bases and J dropped 5; count of bases not matched to a gene: 13. CDR3 loop: CASSLDFWSGRARDNEQFF. CDR3 in DNA: TGTGCCAGCAGCTTAGATTTTTGGAGCGGGAGGGCCAGGGACAATGAGCAGTTCTTC.

This chain connects TRBV6-5 to TRBJ1-2; D might be TRBD1 (6 bases). The V gene's germline CDR1 is MNHEY and CDR2 SVGAGI. Deletions cut 2 bases from V and 3 bases from J, with 13 bases between. CDR3 size: 15 residues. The CDR3 DNA sequence: TGTGCCAGCAGTTACAGGTCCAGGGGCTACTATGGCTACACCTTC. It encodes CASSYRSRGYYGYTF.